The 5 T cell receptor beta chains below come from one sample, sequenced in a study of tumor and adjacent non-tumor tissue in lung cancer. The template was RNA from unsorted bulk tissue. The library came from three nested PCR rounds adapted from ARM-PCR protocols. Using its own MiXCR run on the multiplex PCR reads, TCRdb lists one record per CDR3 protein. The sample lists approximately 86,000 distinct CDR3 sequences; around 77% were seen once. Sample: lung tumor tissue. The receptors derive from a woman aged 40 to 49 with non-small cell lung cancer.

V gene TRBV6-5 combines with J gene TRBJ2-3; D may be TRBD1 (6 bases). This CDR3 has 15 amino acids. Germline V gene data show CDR1 as MNHEY and CDR2 as SVGAGI. V gave up 7 bases and J gave up 2 bases, with 16 bases separating them. The CDR3 protein is CASKLVGGPTDTQYF. The CDR3 nucleotides read TGTGCCAGCAAACTAGTTGGGGGCCCCACAGATACGCAGTATTTT.

In the case of this clonotype: Because it lacks the conserved phenylalanine or tryptophan at the end, this CDR3 is likely a read error. The chain employs TRBV6-5 and TRBJ1-2; no definite D call. The CDR3 is made up of 15 amino acids. In germline, CDR1 is MNHEY, CDR2 SVGAGI. CDR3 nucleotides: TGTGCCAGCAGTTACGGGGTAGGGTCTGACTATGGTTACACCCTC. Encoded protein: CASSYGVGSDYGYTL.

The chain links TRBV5-5 to TRBJ1-1; no clear D. CDR1 is SGHKS, CDR2 YYEKEE, per germline (reference sequence). The CDR3 spans 14 residues. Between the trimmed V and J ends, which lost 6 bases and 5 bases, there was a span of 17 bases. The CDR3 nucleotides read TGTGCCAGCAAGGTTGAGGTCAGGAAAACTGAAGCTTTCTTT. Its translation: CASKVEVRKTEAFF.

The rearrangement links TRBV7-9 to TRBJ2-5; tentatively, D is TRBD2 (5 bases). Germline values: CDR1 SEHNR, CDR2 FQNEAQ (reference sequence). Trimming removed 1 base at V and 1 base at J, with 16 bases between. This CDR3 spans 17 amino acids. Written as DNA, the CDR3 is TGTGCCAGCAGCTTAGTTCAGGCTTTCGGGATCCAAGAGACCCAGTACTTC. As protein: CASSLVQAFGIQETQYF.

Details on this clonotype: Its ends do not fully match the called genes, so a read error is possible. V is TRBV24-1 and J is TRBJ2-3; perhaps TRBD2 as D (6 bases). This CDR3 spans 15 amino acids. CDR1 and CDR2 from the germline V gene are KGHDR and SFDVKD. The CDR3 DNA reads TGTGCCACCAGTGATCGTCGGGGGTCTCTGGATACGCAGTACTTT. Translating it yields CATSDRRGSLDTQYF.